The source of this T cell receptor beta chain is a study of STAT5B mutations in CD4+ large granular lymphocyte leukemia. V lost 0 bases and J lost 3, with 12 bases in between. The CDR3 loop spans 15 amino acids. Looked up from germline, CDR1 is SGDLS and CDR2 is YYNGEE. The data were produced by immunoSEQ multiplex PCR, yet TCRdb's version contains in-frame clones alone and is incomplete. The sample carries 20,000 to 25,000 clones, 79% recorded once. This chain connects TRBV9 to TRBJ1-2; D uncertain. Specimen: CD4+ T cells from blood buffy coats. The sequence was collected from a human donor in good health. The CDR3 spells CASSVAEGSHYGYTF. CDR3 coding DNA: TGTGCCAGCAGCGTAGCCGAGGGTTCGCACTATGGCTACACCTTC. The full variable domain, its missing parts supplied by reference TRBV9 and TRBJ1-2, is DSGVTQTPKHLITATGQRVTLRCSPRSGDLSVYWYQQSLDQGLQFLIQYYNGEERAKGNILERFSAQQFPDLHSELNLSSLELGDSALYFCASSVAEGSHYGYTFGSGTRLTVV.